The present entry profiles one T cell receptor (beta chain) with its context. This record belongs to a study of blood T cell repertoires in COVID-19. At the level of the study: The study drew acute and convalescent COVID-19 samples from the United States, Italy and Spain.

TCRdb's table, derived via immunoSEQ multiplex PCR, lists solely in-frame clones and lacks some. The sample includes 87,000 or so clones, 75% to 90% seen only once; the top ten take roughly 15%. The V and J ends lost 5 bases and 4 bases respectively, with 15 bases between them. The germline CDR1 and CDR2 sequences are SGHTA and FQGNSA. This CDR3 comprises 15 residues. The chain joins TRBV7-2 to TRBJ1-5; no clear D. The TCR originated in an elderly woman with active or convalescent COVID-19. Sequenced material: peripheral blood. CDR3 sequence: CASSAVGGGNQPQHF. The CDR3 region has the DNA TGTGCCAGCAGCGCGGTCGGAGGCGGGAATCAGCCCCAGCATTTT.